The 22 T cell receptor beta chains below all came from one sample that was sequenced in a study of graft-versus-host responses after intestinal transplantation. Generated by immunoSEQ multiplex PCR, the TCRdb table keeps only in-frame clones and is missing some. The sample lists 90,000 to 150,000 clones, around 96% occurring once. Antigen specificity for these receptors is unknown. Sequenced material: unstimulated CD8+ T cells sorted from spleen or lymph node cells, taken before intestinal transplant. The receptors derive from a human donor who received an intestinal transplant.

The chain combines TRBV13 with TRBJ2-7, with 9 bases lining up with TRBD1. The CDR3 sequence is 15 residues long. Germline trimming cut 4 bases from V and 0 bases from J; bases unmatched to any gene: 4. Germline CDR1 and CDR2: PRHDT and FYEKMQ (reference sequence). As DNA, the CDR3 is TGTGCCAGCAGCTCGGACAGGGGATACTCCTACGAGCAGTACTTC. Amino acid sequence: CASSSDRGYSYEQYF.

The V call is TRBV19, the J call TRBJ2-7; perhaps D is TRBD1 or TRBD2 (5 bases each). Germline CDR1 LNHDA, CDR2 SQIVND (reference sequence). This CDR3 comprises 12 residues. The V end lost 8 bases, the J end lost 2 bases, and 10 bases lay between the germline ends. Here the CDR3 reads CASEGSTYEQYF. In DNA, the CDR3 is TGTGCCAGTGAGGGGAGTACCTACGAGCAGTACTTC.

This clone came up once. This chain uses TRBV7-2 with TRBJ2-5; 9 nucleotides align to TRBD1. The CDR3 spans 16 residues. V lost 0 bases to trimming and J lost 5 bases; unmatched junction nucleotides: 7. Looked up from germline, CDR1 is SGHTA and CDR2 is FQGNSA. The chain's CDR3 is CASSLAGDRVWETQYF. In DNA form, the CDR3 reads TGTGCCAGCAGCTTAGCGGGGGACAGGGTTTGGGAGACCCAGTACTTC.

CDR3 nucleotides: TGTGCCAGCAGCTACCTCGACAGGGAACAAGAGACCCAGTACTTC. Its protein product is CASSYLDREQETQYF. The J gene is TRBJ2-5, the V gene TRBV7-9; TRBD1 matches at 7 bases. Germline-derived CDR1 and CDR2 are SEHNR and FQNEAQ (reference sequence). The CDR3 loop spans 15 amino acids. V dropped 4 bases and J dropped 2; count of bases not matched to a gene: 7.

Comment on this clone: Other DNA sequences in the same sample also yield this CDR3. The chain links TRBV9 to TRBJ2-3, with 7 bases identical to TRBD2. Germline trimming cut 0 bases from V and 6 bases from J; bases unmatched to any gene: 10. This CDR3 comprises 16 residues. The germline V gene encodes CDR1 SGDLS and CDR2 YYNGEE. CDR3 sequence (DNA): TGTGCCAGCAGCGTAGCAGGGCGGGAGCGGGCCGATACGCAGTATTTT. Protein sequence: CASSVAGRERADTQYF. The full variable domain, its missing parts supplied by reference TRBV9 and TRBJ2-3, is DSGVTQTPKHLITATGQRVTLRCSPRSGDLSVYWYQQSLDQGLQFLIQYYNGEERAKGNILERFSAQQFPDLHSELNLSSLELGDSALYFCASSVAGRERADTQYFGPGTRLTVL.

This rearrangement joins TRBV5-4 to TRBJ2-3, with 8 positions matching TRBD2. Trimming took 0 bases from V and 0 from J; bases not matched to a gene: 15. Germline V gives CDR1 SGHNT, CDR2 YYREEE (reference sequence). This CDR3 has 20 amino acids. CDR3 DNA sequence: TGTGCCAGCAGCTTGGCCACGGGGTGGGTAGCGGGAATTAGCACAGATACGCAGTATTTT. Its protein product is CASSLATGWVAGISTDTQYF.

The V and J genes are TRBV4-3 and TRBJ2-5, with a tentative D call TRBD1 (7 bases). Trimming cost V 4 bases and J 5 bases, with 20 bases left between them. The CDR3 length is 16 residues. CDR1 LGHNA and CDR2 YSLEER come from the germline V gene. The chain's CDR3 is CASSPQLEGAGETQYF. The CDR3 bases are TGCGCCAGCAGCCCACAGTTGGAGGGGGCCGGGGAGACCCAGTACTTC.

The V call is TRBV13, the J call TRBJ1-2, with no clear D. This CDR3 contains 14 residues. Trimming left V 3 bases short and J 4 bases short, with 12 bases between. Germline V lookup: CDR1 PRHDT, CDR2 FYEKMQ (reference sequence). Here the CDR3 DNA reads TGTGCCAGCAGCTTGCAGGTCTCCCTCTATGGCTACACCTTC. Translated, it gives CASSLQVSLYGYTF.

The chain carries TRBV11-2 and TRBJ1-3; a possible D gene is TRBD1 (6 bases). V was cut by 6 bases and J by 1 base, with 19 bases left in between. The germline CDR1 and CDR2 sequences are SGHAT and FQNNGV. This CDR3 is 17 amino acids long. CDR3 coding DNA: TGTGCCAGCAGGGGAGGGGCAGGGGAGGAATCTGGAAACACCATATATTTT. Its translation is CASRGGAGEESGNTIYF.

The gene calls are TRBV6-5 and TRBJ2-1; unclear D gene. The CDR3 is 14 residues long. Trimming stripped 0 bases from V and 6 bases from J, with 9 bases between. Looked up from germline, CDR1 is MNHEY and CDR2 is SVGAGI. This CDR3 is CASSYSDTSNEQFF. The CDR3 DNA is TGTGCCAGCAGTTACTCAGACACCTCCAATGAGCAGTTCTTC.

The V and J genes are TRBV11-2 and TRBJ2-5; 7 bases are a match to TRBD2. After removal of 5 bases from V and 0 bases from J, the junction contained 6 bases not matched to a gene. The length of the CDR3 is 15 residues. Germline V CDR1 and CDR2: SGHAT, FQNNGV. This CDR3 reads CASSPPGTNQETQYF. The CDR3 nucleotides read TGTGCCAGCAGCCCTCCGGGGACTAACCAAGAGACCCAGTACTTC.

This chain connects TRBV9 to TRBJ2-1, with 7 positions matching TRBD1. The CDR3 is 14 residues long. Germline assignment: CDR1 SGDLS and CDR2 YYNGEE. J lost 9 bases, V lost 0 bases, and 6 bases had no gene match. Here the CDR3 reads CASSVVGTEGEQFF. DNA for the CDR3: TGTGCCAGCAGCGTAGTAGGGACAGAGGGTGAGCAGTTCTTC.

In its sample, this clone was seen once. The genes are TRBV25-1 and TRBJ2-2, with TRBD2 matching 7 bases. The junction had 10 bases not matched to a gene; V was cut back by 3 bases and J by 6 bases. The CDR3 has 16 residues. CDR1 is MGHDK, CDR2 SYGVNS, per germline. The CDR3 DNA is TGTGCCAGCAGTGAGCCGGCCTCGGGGGGTTCCGGGGAGCTGTTTTTT. Translated, it gives CASSEPASGGSGELFF.

This chain connects TRBV9 to TRBJ2-5; a possible D gene is TRBD2 (6 bases). The length of the CDR3 is 14 residues. The ends were cut back, 2 bases at V and 1 base at J, with 9 bases in the middle. CDR1 and CDR2 from the germline V gene are SGDLS and YYNGEE. The CDR3 spells CASSVGDFQETQYF. As DNA, the CDR3 is TGTGCCAGCAGCGTGGGGGACTTCCAAGAGACCCAGTACTTC.

V usage is TRBV27 and J usage is TRBJ2-1, with D tentatively TRBD1 (6 bases). The CDR3 sequence is 14 residues long. Per germline, CDR1 MNHEY and CDR2 SMNVEV (reference sequence). V lost 1 base to trimming and J lost 7 bases, with 11 bases between them. The CDR3 sequence is CASSLWSRGNEQFF. In DNA, the CDR3 is TGTGCCAGCAGTTTATGGTCCAGGGGTAATGAGCAGTTCTTC.

V usage is TRBV19 and J usage is TRBJ1-2; 8 bases agree with TRBD1. Germline trimming cut 5 bases from V and 8 bases from J; bases unmatched to any gene: 7. This CDR3 region has 13 residues. Germline V gene lookup returns CDR1 LNHDA and CDR2 SQIVND (reference sequence). As DNA, the CDR3 is TGTGCCAGTAGTTTTGGACAGGGAGAAGGCTACACCTTC. Translating gives CASSFGQGEGYTF.

This clone occurred a few times. The genes are TRBV14 and TRBJ1-1, with D maybe TRBD1 (5 bases). V was clipped by 7 bases and J by 0 bases, with 18 bases between them. CDR3 size: 16 residues. Per germline, CDR1 SGHDN and CDR2 FVKESK. CDR3 in amino acids: CASIISYRLMNTEAFF. The CDR3 DNA follows: TGTGCCAGCATCATAAGCTACAGGCTCATGAACACTGAAGCTTTCTTT. Full variable domain (missing parts from reference TRBV14 and TRBJ1-1): EAGVTQFPSHSVIEKGQTVTLRCDPISGHDNLYWYRRVMGKEIKFLLHFVKESKQDESGMPNNRFLAERTGGTYSTLKVQPAELEDSGVYFCASIISYRLMNTEAFFGQGTRLTVV.

The chain carries TRBV29-1 and TRBJ2-2; D ambiguous. CDR3 length equals 16 residues. Between the trimmed V and J ends, which lost 5 bases and 1 base, there was a span of 17 bases. CDR1 is SQVTM and CDR2 is ANQGSEA in the germline V gene. This CDR3 reads CSVIKSGFMNTGELFF. The CDR3 DNA reads TGCAGCGTTATTAAAAGTGGGTTTATGAACACCGGGGAGCTGTTTTTT.

This chain uses TRBV7-9 with TRBJ2-2; possibly TRBD1 for D (5 bases). The CDR3 is 15 amino acids. Looked up from germline, CDR1 is SEHNR and CDR2 is FQNEAQ (reference sequence). The V end was cut by 4 bases, the J end by 2 bases, with 11 bases between. The CDR3 DNA follows: TGTGCCAGCAGCTCGACAGAAATTAACACCGGGGAGCTGTTTTTT. Translation: CASSSTEINTGELFF. Full variable domain (rest looked up from reference TRBV7-9 and TRBJ2-2): DTGVSQNPRHKITKRGQNVTFRCDPISEHNRLYWYRQTLGQGPEFLTYFQNEAQLEKSRLLSDRFSAERPKGSFSTLEIQRTEQGDSAMYLCASSSTEINTGELFFGEGSRLTVL.

The chain recombines TRBV27 with TRBJ2-1; D not certain. Germline V gene data show CDR1 as MNHEY and CDR2 as SMNVEV (reference sequence). Trimming left V 2 bases short and J 0 bases short, with 8 bases between. There are 15 residues in the CDR3. CDR3 sequence: CASSLNPSSYNEQFF. The DNA for the CDR3 is TGTGCCAGCAGTTTAAACCCTAGCTCCTACAATGAGCAGTTCTTC.

CDR3 region: CASSFSGLSYNEQFF. The CDR3 nucleotides are TGTGCCAGCAGTTTCAGCGGGCTGTCCTACAATGAGCAGTTCTTC. The J gene is TRBJ2-1, the V gene TRBV27, with a possible D match to TRBD2 (6 bases). Trimming cost V 3 bases and J 1 base, with 10 bases left between them. The germline V gene has CDR1 MNHEY and CDR2 SMNVEV (reference sequence). This CDR3 has 15 amino acids.

About this clone itself: Other DNA sequences within the sample encode an identical CDR3. The chain combines TRBV9 with TRBJ2-3; D gene ambiguous. The CDR3 totals 13 residues. The V gene's germline CDR1 is SGDLS and CDR2 YYNGEE. Trimming pared 1 base from V and 3 bases from J, leaving 6 bases between. Here the CDR3 DNA reads TGTGCCAGCAGCGTACTTACGACAGATACGCAGTATTTT. Translation: CASSVLTTDTQYF.